The entry below describes one T cell receptor beta chain. Its antigen is still unknown. These data come from a study of T cell responses to AZD1222 COVID-19 vaccine. Produced via immunoSEQ multiplex PCR; TCRdb's table is partial and in-frame only. The sample contains about 72,000 clones, 80% to 90% of which appear only once. Findings of the study overall: Donors were chiefly white British, with a greater number of females, and clonal diversity was perhaps underestimated.

The origin of this receptor is an adult who received the AZD1222 COVID-19 vaccine. Sequenced here: peripheral blood, sampled 28 days after the second AZD1222 dose.

The DNA for the CDR3 is TGTGCCACCAGCAGTAGGGGGCGCAGCAATCAGCCCCAGCATTTT. Amino acid sequence: CATSSRGRSNQPQHF. The chain joins TRBV15 to TRBJ1-5; 7 bases agree with TRBD1. V trimming: 3 bases; J trimming: 1 base; junction bases outside the gene matches: 3. Germline CDR1 is LNHNV and CDR2 is YYDKDF (reference sequence). This CDR3 region has 15 residues. Supplemented by reference TRBV15 and TRBJ1-5, the full variable domain reads DAMVIQNPRYQVTQFGKPVTLSCSQTLNHNVMYWYQQKSSQAPKLLFHYYDKDFNNEADTPDNFQSRRPNTSFCFLDIRSPGLGDTAMYLCATSSRGRSNQPQHFGDGTRLSIL.